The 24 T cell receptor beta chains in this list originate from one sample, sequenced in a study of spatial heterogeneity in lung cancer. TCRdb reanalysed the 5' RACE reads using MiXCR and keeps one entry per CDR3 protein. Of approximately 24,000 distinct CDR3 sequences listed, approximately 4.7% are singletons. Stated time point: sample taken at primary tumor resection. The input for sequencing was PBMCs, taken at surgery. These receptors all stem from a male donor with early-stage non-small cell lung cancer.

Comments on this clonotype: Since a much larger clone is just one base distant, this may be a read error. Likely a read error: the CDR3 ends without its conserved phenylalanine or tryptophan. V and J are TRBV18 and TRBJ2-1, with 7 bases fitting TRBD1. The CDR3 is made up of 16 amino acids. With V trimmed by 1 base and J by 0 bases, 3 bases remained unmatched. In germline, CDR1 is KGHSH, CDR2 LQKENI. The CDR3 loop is CASSPRRGSSYNEQFS. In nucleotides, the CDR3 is TGTGCCAGCTCACCACGCAGGGGGAGCTCCTACAATGAGCAGTTCTCC.

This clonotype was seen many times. The CDR3 region is CASSLAWTSGSGTDTQYF. CDR3 in DNA: TGTGCCAGCAGCTTAGCCTGGACTAGCGGGAGCGGCACAGATACGCAGTATTTT. The chain is built from TRBV11-2 and TRBJ2-3; 13 positions match TRBD2. V lost 1 base, J lost 1 base, and 5 bases stayed unmatched. In germline, CDR1 is SGHAT, CDR2 FQNNGV. The CDR3 is 18 amino acids.

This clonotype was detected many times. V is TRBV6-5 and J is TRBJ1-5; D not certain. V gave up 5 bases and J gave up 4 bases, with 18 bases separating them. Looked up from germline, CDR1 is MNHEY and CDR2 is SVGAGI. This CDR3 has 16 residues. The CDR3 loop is CASSPGPRAPNQPQHF. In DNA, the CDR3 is TGTGCCAGCAGTCCGGGCCCTAGGGCGCCAAATCAGCCCCAGCATTTT.

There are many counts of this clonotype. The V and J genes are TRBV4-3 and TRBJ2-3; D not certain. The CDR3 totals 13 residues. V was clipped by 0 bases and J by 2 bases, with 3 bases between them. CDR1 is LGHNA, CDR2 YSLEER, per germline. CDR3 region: CASSQDITDTQYF. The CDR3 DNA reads TGCGCCAGCAGCCAAGATATCACAGATACGCAGTATTTT.

In DNA form, the CDR3 reads TGTGCCAGTAGTCTCCGGCTGGGCAATGAGCAGTTCTTC. Amino acid sequence: CASSLRLGNEQFF. This chain uses TRBV19 with TRBJ2-1, with D uncertain. V lost 5 bases to trimming and J lost 6 bases, with 11 bases between them. The CDR3 loop spans 13 amino acids. CDR1 and CDR2 from the germline V gene are LNHDA and SQIVND (reference sequence).

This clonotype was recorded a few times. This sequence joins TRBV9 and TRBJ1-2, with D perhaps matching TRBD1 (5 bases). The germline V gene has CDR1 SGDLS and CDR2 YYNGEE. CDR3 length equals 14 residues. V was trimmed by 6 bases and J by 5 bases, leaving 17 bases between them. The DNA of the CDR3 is TGTGCCAGCACCCCTGGCACAGGAGTATATGGCTACACCTTC. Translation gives CASTPGTGVYGYTF.

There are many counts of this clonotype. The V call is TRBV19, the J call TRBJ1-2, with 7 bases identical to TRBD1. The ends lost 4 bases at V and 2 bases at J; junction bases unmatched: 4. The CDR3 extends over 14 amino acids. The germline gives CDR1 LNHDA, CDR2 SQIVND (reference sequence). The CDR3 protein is CASSSQGENYGYTF. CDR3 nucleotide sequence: TGTGCCAGTAGTAGCCAGGGGGAGAACTATGGCTACACCTTC. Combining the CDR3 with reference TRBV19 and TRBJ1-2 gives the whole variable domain DGGITQSPKYLFRKEGQNVTLSCEQNLNHDAMYWYRQDPGQGLRLIYYSQIVNDFQKGDIAEGYSVSREKKESFPLTVTSAQKNPTAFYLCASSSQGENYGYTFGSGTRLTVV.

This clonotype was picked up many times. The CDR3 reads CASSQPPAGGTIYF. The CDR3 nucleotides read TGTGCCAGCAGTCAACCCCCTGCGGGAGGCACCATATATTTT. The V gene is TRBV28, the J gene TRBJ1-3, with D uncertain. Trimming removed 5 bases from V and 9 bases from J, with 17 bases in between. The CDR3 totals 14 residues. From germline, CDR1 is MDHEN and CDR2 SYDVKM.

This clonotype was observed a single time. The CDR3 loop is CASSFGTQSYNSPLHF. CDR3 nucleotide sequence: TGTGCCAGCAGTTTCGGGACCCAATCCTATAATTCACCCCTCCACTTT. The chain couples TRBV6-5 to TRBJ1-6; TRBD1 might be the D (5 bases). Germline-derived CDR1 and CDR2 are MNHEY and SVGAGI. Trimming took off 4 bases at V and 1 base at J, with 11 bases between the two ends. This CDR3 has 16 residues.

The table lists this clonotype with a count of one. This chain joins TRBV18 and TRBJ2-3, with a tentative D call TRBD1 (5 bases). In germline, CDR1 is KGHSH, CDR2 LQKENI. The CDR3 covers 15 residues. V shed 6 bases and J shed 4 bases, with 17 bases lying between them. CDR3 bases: TGTGCCAGCTCTTCCAGGGTTTTCGAAGCAGATACGCAGTATTTT. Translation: CASSSRVFEADTQYF.

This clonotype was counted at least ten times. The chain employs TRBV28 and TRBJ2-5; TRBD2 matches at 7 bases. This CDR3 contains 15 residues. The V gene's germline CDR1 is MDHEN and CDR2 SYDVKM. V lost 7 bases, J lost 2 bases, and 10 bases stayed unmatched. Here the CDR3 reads CASTTGGSGQETQYF. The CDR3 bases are TGTGCCAGCACCACCGGGGGGTCGGGGCAAGAGACCCAGTACTTC.

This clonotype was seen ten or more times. CDR3: CASSPPPGGSPLHF. CDR3 sequence (DNA): TGTGCCAGCAGTCCCCCCCCCGGGGGTTCACCCCTCCACTTT. The J gene is TRBJ1-6, the V gene TRBV12-3 or TRBV12-4; possible D gene TRBD1, 5 bases. CDR3 length equals 14 residues. The V and J ends lost 5 bases and 9 bases respectively, with 14 bases between them.

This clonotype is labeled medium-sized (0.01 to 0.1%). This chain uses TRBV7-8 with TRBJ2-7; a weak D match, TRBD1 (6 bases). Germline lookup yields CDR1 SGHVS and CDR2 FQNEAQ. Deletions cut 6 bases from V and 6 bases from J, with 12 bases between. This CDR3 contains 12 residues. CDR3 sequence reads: CASRGPGAEQYF. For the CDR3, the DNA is TGTGCCAGCAGGGGCCCAGGGGCCGAGCAGTACTTC.

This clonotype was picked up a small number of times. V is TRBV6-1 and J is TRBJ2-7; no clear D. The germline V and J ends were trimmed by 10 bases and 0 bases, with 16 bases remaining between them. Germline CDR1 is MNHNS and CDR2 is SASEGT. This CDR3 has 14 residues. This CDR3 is CATSAPGNSYEQYF. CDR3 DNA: TGTGCCACCTCAGCGCCGGGCAACTCCTACGAGCAGTACTTC.

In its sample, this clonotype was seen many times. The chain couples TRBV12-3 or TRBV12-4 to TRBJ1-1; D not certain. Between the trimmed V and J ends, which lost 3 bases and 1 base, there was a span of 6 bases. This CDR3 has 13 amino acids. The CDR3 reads CASSFTENTEAFF. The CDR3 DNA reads TGTGCCAGCAGTTTTACCGAGAACACTGAAGCTTTCTTT.

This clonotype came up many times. The CDR3 loop reads CASSPTDRGSYNEQFF. In nucleotides, the CDR3 is TGTGCCAGCAGTCCGACTGACCGGGGCTCCTACAATGAGCAGTTCTTC. This rearrangement joins TRBV27 to TRBJ2-1, with D perhaps TRBD2 (5 bases). Germline CDR1 MNHEY, CDR2 SMNVEV (reference sequence). Trimming removed 5 bases at V and 0 bases at J, with 14 bases between. CDR3 length: 16 amino acids.

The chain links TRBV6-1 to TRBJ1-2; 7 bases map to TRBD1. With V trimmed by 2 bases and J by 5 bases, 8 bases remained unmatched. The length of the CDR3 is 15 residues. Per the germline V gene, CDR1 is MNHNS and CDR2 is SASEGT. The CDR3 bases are TGTGCCAGCAGTGAAATCCCGGGACAGAAGTATGGCTACACCTTC. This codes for CASSEIPGQKYGYTF.

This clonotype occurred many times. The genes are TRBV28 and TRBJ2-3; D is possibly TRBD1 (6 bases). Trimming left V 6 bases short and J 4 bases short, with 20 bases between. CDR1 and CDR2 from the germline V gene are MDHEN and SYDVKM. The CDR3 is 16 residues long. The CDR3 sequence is CASSPKQGINPDTQYF. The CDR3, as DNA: TGTGCCAGCAGCCCCAAACAGGGCATCAACCCAGATACGCAGTATTTT. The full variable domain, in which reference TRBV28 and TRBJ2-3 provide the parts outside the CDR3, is DVKVTQSSRYLVKRTGEKVFLECVQDMDHENMFWYRQDPGLGLRLIYFSYDVKMKEKGDIPEGYSVSREKKERFSLILESASTNQTSMYLCASSPKQGINPDTQYFGPGTRLTVL.

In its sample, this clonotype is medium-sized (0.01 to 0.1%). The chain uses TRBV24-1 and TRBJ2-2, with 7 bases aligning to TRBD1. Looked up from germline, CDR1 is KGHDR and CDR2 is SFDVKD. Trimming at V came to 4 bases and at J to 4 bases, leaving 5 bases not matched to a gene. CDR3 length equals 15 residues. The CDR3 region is CATSDQDRPTGELFF. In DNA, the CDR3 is TGTGCCACCAGTGACCAGGACAGGCCCACCGGGGAGCTGTTTTTT.

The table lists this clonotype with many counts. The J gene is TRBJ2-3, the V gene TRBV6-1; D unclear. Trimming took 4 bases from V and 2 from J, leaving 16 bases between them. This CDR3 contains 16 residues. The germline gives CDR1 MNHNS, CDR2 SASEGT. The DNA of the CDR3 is TGTGCCAGCAGTGCCTCTGTGACAACGTTCACAGATACGCAGTATTTT. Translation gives CASSASVTTFTDTQYF.

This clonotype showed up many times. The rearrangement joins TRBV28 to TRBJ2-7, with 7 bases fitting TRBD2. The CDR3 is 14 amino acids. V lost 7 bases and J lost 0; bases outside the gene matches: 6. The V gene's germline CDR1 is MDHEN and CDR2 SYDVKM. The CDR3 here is CASKRLAASYEQYF. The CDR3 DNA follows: TGTGCCAGCAAAAGGCTAGCGGCCTCCTACGAGCAGTACTTC.

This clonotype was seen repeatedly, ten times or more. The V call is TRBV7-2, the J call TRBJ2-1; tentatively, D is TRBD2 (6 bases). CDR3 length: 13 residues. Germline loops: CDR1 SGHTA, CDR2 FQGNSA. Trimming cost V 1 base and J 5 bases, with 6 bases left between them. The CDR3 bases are TGTGCCAGCAGCTTAGGGAGGGACAATGAGCAGTTCTTC. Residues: CASSLGRDNEQFF.

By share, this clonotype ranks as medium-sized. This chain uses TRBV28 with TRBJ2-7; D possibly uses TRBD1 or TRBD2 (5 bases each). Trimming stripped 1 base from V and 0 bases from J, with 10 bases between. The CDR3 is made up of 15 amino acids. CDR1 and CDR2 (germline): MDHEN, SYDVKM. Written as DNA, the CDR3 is TGTGCCAGCAGTTTATCCATGGGGACCTCCTACGAGCAGTACTTC. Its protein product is CASSLSMGTSYEQYF.

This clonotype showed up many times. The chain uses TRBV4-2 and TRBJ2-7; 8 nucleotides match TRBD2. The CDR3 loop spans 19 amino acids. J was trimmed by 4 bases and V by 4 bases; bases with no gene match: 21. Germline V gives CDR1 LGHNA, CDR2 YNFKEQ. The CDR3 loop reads CASSRNLGGVAGLQYEQYF. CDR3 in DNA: TGTGCCAGCAGCCGAAACCTAGGGGGAGTAGCGGGGCTACAATACGAGCAGTACTTC.